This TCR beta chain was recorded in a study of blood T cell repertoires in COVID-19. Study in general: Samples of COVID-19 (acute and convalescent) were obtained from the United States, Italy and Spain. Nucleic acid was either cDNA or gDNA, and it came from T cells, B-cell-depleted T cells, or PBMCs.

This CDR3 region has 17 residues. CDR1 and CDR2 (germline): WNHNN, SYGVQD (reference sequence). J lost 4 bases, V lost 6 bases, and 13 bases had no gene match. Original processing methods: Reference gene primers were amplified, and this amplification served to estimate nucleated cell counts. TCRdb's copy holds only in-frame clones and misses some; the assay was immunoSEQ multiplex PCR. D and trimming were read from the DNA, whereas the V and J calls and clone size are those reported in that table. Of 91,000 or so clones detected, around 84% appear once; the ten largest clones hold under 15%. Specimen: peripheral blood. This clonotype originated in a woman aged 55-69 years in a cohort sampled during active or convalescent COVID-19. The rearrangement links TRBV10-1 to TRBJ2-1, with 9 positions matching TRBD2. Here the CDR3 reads CASSQTSGRSIYNEQFF. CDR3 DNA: TGCGCCAGCAGCCAGACTAGCGGACGCTCGATTTACAATGAGCAGTTCTTC.